These 13 T cell receptor beta chains came from one sample sequenced in a study of blood T cell repertoires in COVID-19. Clones were read by immunoSEQ multiplex PCR, and TCRdb kept only the in-frame ones, dropping some. Among a few hundred thousand clones listed, about nine tenths were seen once. The sample consisted of PBMCs or T cells enriched from blood (not recorded which). The receptor set was obtained from a human donor in a cohort exposed to, infected with or recovered from COVID-19 (not recorded which). The donor label of this sample is uncertain.

This chain links TRBV11-2 with TRBJ2-3; 12 nucleotides line up with TRBD2. The CDR3 is 18 amino acids. V was pared by 4 bases and J by 5 bases, with 13 bases of the junction left unmatched. Germline CDR1 SGHAT, CDR2 FQNNGV. CDR3 region: CASSSGPNLAGGIDTQYF. The CDR3 DNA reads as TGTGCCAGCAGCTCTGGACCAAACCTAGCGGGGGGGATAGATACGCAGTATTTT.

The chain employs TRBV29-1 and TRBJ1-1; D perhaps matches TRBD1 (5 bases). Germline CDR1 is SQVTM and CDR2 is ANQGSEA. The CDR3 has 14 amino acids. V gave up 5 bases and J gave up 1 base, with 14 bases separating them. Here the CDR3 DNA reads TGCAGCGTTAGGAACCAAAGGGGGAACACTGAAGCTTTCTTT. Its translation is CSVRNQRGNTEAFF.

This clone was found once. V usage is TRBV5-4 and J usage is TRBJ1-2; no firm D call. This CDR3 has 15 residues. V gave up 0 bases and J gave up 6 bases, with 15 bases separating them. Germline V gene sequence: CDR1 SGHNT, CDR2 YYREEE (reference sequence). Here the CDR3 DNA reads TGTGCCAGCAGCTTGGGGTTCGGGATGGGGAATGGCTACACCTTC. Amino acid sequence: CASSLGFGMGNGYTF.

The CDR3 sequence is CASSLGQINRYGYTF. In nucleotides, the CDR3 is TGTGCCAGCAGCTTGGGACAGATTAACCGCTATGGCTACACCTTC. The chain is built from TRBV5-5 and TRBJ1-2; possibly TRBD1 for D (5 bases). The ends were cut back, 0 bases at V and 4 bases at J, with 13 bases in the middle. The germline gives CDR1 SGHKS, CDR2 YYEKEE (reference sequence). The CDR3 is 15 amino acids.

This rearrangement joins TRBV14 to TRBJ1-1, with a weak D call TRBD1 (6 bases). The V gene's germline CDR1 is SGHDN and CDR2 FVKESK. CDR3 length equals 18 residues. V lost 0 bases and J 7 bases, leaving 24 bases between the germline ends. The CDR3 nucleotides read TGTGCCAGCAGCCAAGAAAGGGCCCACAGGGCGCACCGTTTTGAAGCTTTCTTT. Protein: CASSQERAHRAHRFEAFF.

V is TRBV10-2 and J is TRBJ1-1; 7 nucleotides line up with TRBD1. Per germline, CDR1 WSHSY and CDR2 SAAADI. Trimming removed 0 bases from V and 0 bases from J; junction bases left unmatched: 1. The CDR3 consists of 15 residues. The CDR3 loop reads CASSESTGMNTEAFF. The CDR3 DNA is TGCGCCAGCAGTGAGTCGACAGGGATGAACACTGAAGCTTTCTTT.

This clone appeared a single time. The V call is TRBV7-8, the J call TRBJ2-1, with 11 bases identical to TRBD1. Germline V gene lookup returns CDR1 SGHVS and CDR2 FQNEAQ. J was trimmed by 10 bases and V by 5 bases; bases with no gene match: 10. The CDR3 length is 15 residues. CDR3 DNA: TGTGCCAGCAGCCTCCGGACAGGGGGCTCCGACGAGCAGTTCTTC. Its protein is CASSLRTGGSDEQFF.

The rearrangement joins TRBV28 to TRBJ1-5; D might be TRBD1 (5 bases). Germline V gives CDR1 MDHEN, CDR2 SYDVKM. The V gene lost 2 bases and the J gene lost 1 base, with 12 bases spanning the gap. The CDR3 consists of 16 residues. CDR3 DNA: TGTGCCAGCAGTTTAAGTATAGGGGAAAGCAATCAGCCCCAGCATTTT. It is translated as CASSLSIGESNQPQHF.

This clone was seen once. The V call is TRBV10-3, the J call TRBJ1-2, with D perhaps matching TRBD1 (6 bases). Germline CDR1 reads ENHRY; CDR2 reads SYGVKD. Trimming stripped 4 bases from V and 8 bases from J, with 8 bases between. The CDR3 is made up of 11 amino acids. The CDR3 bases are TGTGCCATCAGTGGGGGGCTCGGCTACACCTTC. Translating it yields CAISGGLGYTF.

The gene calls are TRBV9 and TRBJ1-1; D is ambiguous. The CDR3 runs to 15 residues. In germline, CDR1 is SGDLS, CDR2 YYNGEE. The V and J ends lost 0 bases and 4 bases respectively, with 13 bases between them. CDR3: CASSVGPGGSTEAFF. In DNA form, the CDR3 reads TGTGCCAGCAGCGTAGGTCCAGGTGGGAGCACTGAAGCTTTCTTT.

This sequence joins TRBV2 and TRBJ1-4, with D maybe TRBD1 (5 bases). CDR1 is SNHLY, CDR2 FYNNEI, per germline. V was cut by 8 bases and J by 4 bases, with 14 bases left in between. The CDR3 totals 14 residues. The CDR3 nucleotides are TGTGCCAGCGCGGGGCGGGGTTTTAATGAAAAACTGTTTTTT. It translates to CASAGRGFNEKLFF. Drawing the rest from reference TRBV2 and TRBJ1-4, the complete variable domain is EPEVTQTPSHQVTQMGQEVILRCVPISNHLYFYWYRQILGQKVEFLVSFYNNEISEKSEIFDDQFSVERPDGSNFTLKIRSTKLEDSAMYFCASAGRGFNEKLFFGSGTQLSVL.

The chain links TRBV2 to TRBJ1-1; 9 bases align to TRBD1. The CDR3 contains 17 residues. CDR1 and CDR2 from the germline V gene are SNHLY and FYNNEI. After removal of 3 bases from V and 0 bases from J, the junction contained 8 bases not matched to a gene. CDR3 bases: TGTGCCAGCAGTGAGGCTGGACAGGGGTTTTTGAACACTGAAGCTTTCTTT. Translation gives CASSEAGQGFLNTEAFF.

The chain couples TRBV6-1 to TRBJ1-4, with D possibly matching TRBD1 (5 bases). V lost 4 bases and J 8 bases, leaving 29 bases between the germline ends. Germline V gives CDR1 MNHNS, CDR2 SASEGT. This CDR3 region has 19 residues. The CDR3 loop reads CASSAWADRQLKRREKLFF. As DNA, the CDR3 is TGTGCCAGCAGTGCCTGGGCCGATAGACAGCTCAAAAGGCGGGAAAAACTGTTTTTT.